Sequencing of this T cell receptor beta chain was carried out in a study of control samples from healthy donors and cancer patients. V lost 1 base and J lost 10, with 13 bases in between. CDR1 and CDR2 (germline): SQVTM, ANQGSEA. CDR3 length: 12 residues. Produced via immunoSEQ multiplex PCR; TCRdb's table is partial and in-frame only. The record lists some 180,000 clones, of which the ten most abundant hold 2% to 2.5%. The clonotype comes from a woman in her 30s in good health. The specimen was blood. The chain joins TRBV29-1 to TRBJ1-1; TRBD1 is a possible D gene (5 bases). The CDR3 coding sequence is TGCAGCGTTGAAGGAGGGGCCAGCGGAGCTTTCTTT. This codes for CSVEGGASGAFF.